Below, 21 T cell receptor beta chains from the same sample are listed, as sequenced in a study of blood T cells in healthy people across ages. Sample-barcoded 5' priming and a J-beta primer mix drove a second PCR of 7 to 11 cycles. TCRdb itself ran the 5' RACE reads through MiXCR, one entry per CDR3 protein. The sample has roughly 500,000 distinct CDR3 sequences; 25% to 30% are singletons. Sequenced sample: blood. The receptors were sampled from a woman between 65 and 79 years old in good health.

This sequence joins TRBV7-8 and TRBJ1-2, with 10 nucleotides matching TRBD1. V shed 5 bases and J 3 bases; nucleotides not matched to a gene: 12. The germline gives CDR1 SGHVS, CDR2 FQNEAQ. The CDR3 runs 17 residues. CDR3: CASSPYLRQGADYGYTF. The CDR3 DNA sequence: TGTGCCAGCAGCCCCTACCTGAGACAGGGGGCGGACTATGGCTACACCTTC.

The genes are TRBV12-3 or TRBV12-4 and TRBJ2-5; 15 bases agree with TRBD2. The junction had 18 bases not matched to a gene; V was cut back by 5 bases and J by 11 bases. The CDR3 runs 18 residues. CDR3 nucleotides: TGTGCCAGCAGTCCTGGGACTAGCGGGGGGTCAATACCGTACGCGCAGTACTTC. This gives the protein CASSPGTSGGSIPYAQYF.

This clonotype came up a few times. The V and J genes are TRBV20-1 and TRBJ1-2, with TRBD1 matching 9 bases. J gave up 6 bases and V 5 bases, and 7 bases lay outside the gene matches. This CDR3 contains 13 residues. The V gene's germline CDR1 is DFQATT and CDR2 SNEGSKA (reference sequence). The CDR3 sequence: CSAPTTGGHGYTF. The CDR3 DNA sequence: TGCAGTGCTCCCACAACAGGGGGCCATGGCTACACCTTC.

The chain couples TRBV7-2 to TRBJ1-4; D is undetermined. Germline V gives CDR1 SGHTA, CDR2 FQGNSA. The CDR3 runs to 14 residues. Trimming stripped 2 bases from V and 5 bases from J, with 9 bases between. The CDR3 coding sequence is TGTGCCAGCAGCTTAACAATACCCAATGAAAAACTGTTTTTT. As protein: CASSLTIPNEKLFF.

This chain connects TRBV25-1 to TRBJ2-3; D is ambiguous. The CDR3 length is 11 residues. CDR1 and CDR2 (germline): MGHDK, SYGVNS. Deletions cut 7 bases from V and 8 bases from J, with 10 bases between. CDR3 coding DNA: TGTGCCAGCAACCGGTTTCCTACGCAGTATTTT. This translates into CASNRFPTQYF.

The chain links TRBV20-1 to TRBJ2-3; D unclear. The CDR3 totals 14 residues. Germline values: CDR1 DFQATT, CDR2 SNEGSKA (reference sequence). V gave up 3 bases and J gave up 4 bases, with 14 bases separating them. The CDR3 bases are TGCAGTGCTAGGAAGCCGACGACCTCAGATACGCAGTATTTT. As protein: CSARKPTTSDTQYF.

The chain joins TRBV4-3 to TRBJ2-5; 8 nucleotides line up with TRBD1. Judging by the DNA end, TRBJ2-1 fits better; the J call may be wrong. The CDR3 has 16 amino acids. Germline V gene data show CDR1 as LGHNA and CDR2 as YSLEER. CDR3 nucleotide sequence: TGCGCCAGCAGCCAAGATTGGGACAGGATCATAAGGGAGCAGTTCTTC. Protein product: CASSQDWDRIIREQFF.

This clonotype was counted between two and nine times. This rearrangement joins TRBV5-1 to TRBJ1-1; weak D call: TRBD1 (5 bases). Trimming left V 5 bases short and J 5 bases short, with 19 bases between. CDR1 and CDR2 (germline): SGHRS, YFSETQ. The CDR3 length is 15 residues. CDR3 nucleotides: TGCGCCAGCAGTCTAAACTCGGGGGGAGGGACTGAAGCTTTCTTT. This encodes CASSLNSGGGTEAFF.

The V and J genes are TRBV20-1 and TRBJ1-2; 8 bases are shared with TRBD1. The germline gives CDR1 DFQATT, CDR2 SNEGSKA (reference sequence). The V segment lost 5 bases and the J segment 6 bases; nucleotides outside the gene matches: 2. This CDR3 comprises 11 residues. The CDR3 spells CSAGTGDGYTF. The DNA for the CDR3 is TGCAGTGCTGGGACAGGAGATGGCTACACCTTC.

This clonotype was counted only a few times. The chain couples TRBV7-9 to TRBJ2-5; D perhaps matches TRBD1 (5 bases). Gene TRBJ2-1 matches the end of the DNA better, so the J call may be wrong. CDR1 is SEHNR, CDR2 FQNEAQ, per germline (reference sequence). The CDR3 runs to 13 residues. CDR3 in amino acids: CASSLARDGEQFF. CDR3 sequence (DNA): TGTGCCAGCAGCTTAGCCAGGGATGGTGAGCAGTTCTTC.

The V call is TRBV13, the J call TRBJ2-1; no clear D. The CDR3 length is 11 residues. The V end was cut by 11 bases, the J end by 3 bases, with 8 bases between. Germline V gene sequence: CDR1 PRHDT, CDR2 FYEKMQ (reference sequence). CDR3 sequence: CAARGYNEQFF. For the CDR3, the DNA is TGTGCCGCCCGCGGCTACAATGAGCAGTTCTTC.

The chain uses TRBV6-5 and TRBJ1-4; D possibly corresponds to TRBD1 (6 bases). Deletions cut 5 bases from V and 0 bases from J, with 22 bases between. Germline lookup yields CDR1 MNHEY and CDR2 SVGAGI. This CDR3 region has 19 residues. The CDR3 reads CASSHFGGAHLATNEKLFF. The DNA of the CDR3 is TGTGCCAGCAGTCACTTTGGGGGGGCACACCTTGCAACTAATGAAAAACTGTTTTTT.

In this sample, this clonotype turned up a few times. The chain couples TRBV20-1 to TRBJ2-3; D call uncertain. This CDR3 spans 14 amino acids. Trimming removed 8 bases at V and 2 bases at J, with 17 bases between. CDR1 and CDR2 from the germline V gene are DFQATT and SNEGSKA (reference sequence). CDR3 nucleotide sequence: TGCAGTTCCCAAAGGGTAGGCCTCACAGATACGCAGTATTTT. Its protein product is CSSQRVGLTDTQYF.

J is TRBJ1-5 and V is TRBV4-3; tentatively, D is TRBD1 (6 bases). The germline gives CDR1 LGHNA, CDR2 YSLEER. The CDR3 loop spans 13 amino acids. The germline V and J ends were trimmed by 0 bases and 16 bases, with 16 bases remaining between them. CDR3 region: CASSQDLQGSVHF. The CDR3 nucleotides read TGCGCCAGCAGCCAAGATCTTCAGGGGAGCGTTCATTTT.

This clonotype came up a few times. The rearrangement uses TRBV6-5 and TRBJ2-1; D might be TRBD1 (5 bases). This CDR3 has 15 amino acids. V shed 8 bases and J shed 7 bases, with 21 bases lying between them. The germline gives CDR1 MNHEY, CDR2 SVGAGI. CDR3 DNA: TGTGCCAGCGGTGGGCAGGGAAGGAAGAAAAATGAGCAGTTCTTC. Encoded protein: CASGGQGRKKNEQFF.

The chain employs TRBV12-3 or TRBV12-4 and TRBJ1-1, with D maybe TRBD1 (5 bases). This CDR3 is 13 amino acids long. The V end lost 7 bases, the J end lost 10 bases, and 19 bases lay between the germline ends. CDR3 bases: TGTGCCAGCATTCCGGACGCTTTGCAGGGAGCTTTCTTT. The encoded protein is CASIPDALQGAFF.

This clonotype was observed a few times. CDR3 residues: CSADLRRRETQYF. The CDR3 nucleotides read TGCAGTGCTGACCTTCGTAGACGTGAGACCCAGTACTTC. The rearrangement links TRBV20-1 to TRBJ2-5; no definite D call. The CDR3 consists of 13 residues. Trimming took off 5 bases at V and 5 bases at J, with 15 bases between the two ends. The germline CDR1 and CDR2 sequences are DFQATT and SNEGSKA (reference sequence).

This clonotype was found a few times. This rearrangement joins TRBV18 to TRBJ2-1, with a possible D match to TRBD1 (5 bases). Looked up from germline, CDR1 is KGHSH and CDR2 is LQKENI. The CDR3 covers 15 residues. V lost 5 bases, J lost 0 bases, and 11 bases lay in between. The CDR3 bases are TGTGCCAGCTCAATCCAGCAGGGCTCCTACAATGAGCAGTTCTTC. It is translated as CASSIQQGSYNEQFF.

The chain uses TRBV7-2 and TRBJ1-2; 7 nucleotides match TRBD1. There are 16 residues in the CDR3. V lost 4 bases, J lost 4 bases, and 12 bases stayed unmatched. Germline CDR1 and CDR2: SGHTA and FQGNSA. The CDR3 DNA reads as TGTGCCAGCAGCTATTACTCGGGACAGAGGGGCTATGGCTACACCTTC. Protein sequence: CASSYYSGQRGYGYTF.

This clonotype appeared a few times. The chain joins TRBV11-2 to TRBJ2-5; D is tentatively TRBD1 or TRBD2 (5 bases each). Germline V gene sequence: CDR1 SGHAT, CDR2 FQNNGV. The CDR3 loop spans 12 amino acids. V was pared by 6 bases and J by 12 bases, with 17 bases between. The CDR3 DNA is TGTGCCAGCAGTAGGGACCGATTACCCAAGTACTTC. It is translated as CASSRDRLPKYF.

V and J are TRBV4-3 and TRBJ2-1; no clear D. CDR3 length: 13 amino acids. V was shortened by 0 bases and J by 8 bases, with 8 bases between the two germline ends. Per the germline V gene, CDR1 is LGHNA and CDR2 is YSLEER. The CDR3 sequence: CASSQELLDEQFF. The CDR3 DNA reads as TGCGCCAGCAGCCAAGAACTATTGGATGAGCAGTTCTTC.